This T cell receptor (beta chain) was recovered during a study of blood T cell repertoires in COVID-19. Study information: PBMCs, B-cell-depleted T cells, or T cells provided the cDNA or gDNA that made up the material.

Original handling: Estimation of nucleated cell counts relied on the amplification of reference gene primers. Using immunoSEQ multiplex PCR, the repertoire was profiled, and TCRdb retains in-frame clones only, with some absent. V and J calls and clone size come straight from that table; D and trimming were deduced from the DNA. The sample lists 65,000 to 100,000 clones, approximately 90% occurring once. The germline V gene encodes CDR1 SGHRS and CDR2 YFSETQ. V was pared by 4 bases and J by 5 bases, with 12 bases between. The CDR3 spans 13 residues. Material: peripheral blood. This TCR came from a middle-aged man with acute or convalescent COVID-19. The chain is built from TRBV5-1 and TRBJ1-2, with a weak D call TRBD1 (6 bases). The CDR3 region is CASSGQQEYGYTF. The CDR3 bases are TGCGCCAGCAGCGGACAGCAAGAATATGGCTACACCTTC. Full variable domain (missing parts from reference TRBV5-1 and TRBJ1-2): KAGVTQTPRYLIKTRGQQVTLSCSPISGHRSVSWYQQTPGQGLQFLFEYFSETQRNKGNFPGRFSGRQFSNSRSEMNVSTLELGDSALYLCASSGQQEYGYTFGSGTRLTVV.